This paragraph covers one TCR beta chain sequence. The antigen it binds to is not known. No much larger clone is present one base from it, and per-base qualities are unavailable. This sample was taken from a study of T cell changes during pregnancy in multiple sclerosis (dated by TCRdb to the late 2010s). Notes on the research overall: The study looked at changes in the T cell repertoire across pregnancy in women with multiple sclerosis.

The library was built by means of the immunoSEQ multiplex PCR assay. TCRdb limited this immuneACCESS table to in-frame rearrangements with V and J called. A share of clones is missing; checked studies link under half to unresolved V genes, and the rest is unexplained. The sample includes approximately 52,000 clones, with 88% observed a single time. The ten top clones hold 0.95% to 1.5% of the sample. This TCR was sampled from a female donor with multiple sclerosis, enrolled in a pregnancy study. The source was CD4+ T cells from peripheral blood mononuclear cells, collected in the second trimester of pregnancy.

The CDR3 protein: CASSQTSGSYEQYF. The DNA is as follows: TGTGCCAGCAGTCAAACTAGCGGGAGCTACGAGCAGTACTTC. Recombination joined TRBV27 with TRBJ2-7, and 11 junctional nucleotides match TRBD2. Clipping removes 5 bases from V and 3 bases from J, with 3 as the unmatched junction base count. The germline V gene (reference sequence) provides CDR1 MNHEY and CDR2 SMNVEV. Including the terminal cysteine and phenylalanine, the CDR3 comprises 14 residues. Only the CDR3 region is kept as DNA, spanning 42 bases read in frame from base 1.